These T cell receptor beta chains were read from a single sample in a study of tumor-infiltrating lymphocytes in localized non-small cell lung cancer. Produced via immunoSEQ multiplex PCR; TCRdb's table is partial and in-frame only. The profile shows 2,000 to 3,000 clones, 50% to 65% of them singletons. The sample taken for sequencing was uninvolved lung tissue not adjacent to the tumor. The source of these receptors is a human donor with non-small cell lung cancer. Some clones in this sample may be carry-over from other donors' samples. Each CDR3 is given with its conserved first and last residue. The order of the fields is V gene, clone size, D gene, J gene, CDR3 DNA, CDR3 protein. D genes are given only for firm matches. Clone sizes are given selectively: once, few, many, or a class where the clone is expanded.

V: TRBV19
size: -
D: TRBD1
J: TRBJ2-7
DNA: TGTGCCAGTCAGGGGACAGGGGGAATATACGAGCAGTACTTC
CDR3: CASQGTGGIYEQYF

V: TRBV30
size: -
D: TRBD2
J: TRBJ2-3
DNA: TGTGCCTGGAGGGTTGGCGGGGGGGAGACTAGCACAGATACGCAGTATTTT
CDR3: CAWRVGGGETSTDTQYF

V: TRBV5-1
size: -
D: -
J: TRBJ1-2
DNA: TGCGCCAGCAGCTTGGTCGTGGCGTCCGGCTACACCTTC
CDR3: CASSLVVASGYTF

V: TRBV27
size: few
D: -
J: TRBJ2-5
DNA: TGTGCCAGCAGTTCCCTTAGGGGGGAAGAGACCCAGTACTTC
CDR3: CASSSLRGEETQYF

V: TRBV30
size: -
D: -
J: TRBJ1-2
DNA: TGTGCCTGGAGTCTGCAAAGGGCGAACTATGGCTACACCTTC
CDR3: CAWSLQRANYGYTF

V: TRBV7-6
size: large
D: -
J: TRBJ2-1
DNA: TGTGCCAGCAGGTTGGACGGGTACAATGAGCAGTTCTTC
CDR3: CASRLDGYNEQFF

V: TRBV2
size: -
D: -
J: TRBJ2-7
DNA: TGTGCCAGCAGGGGGTACAGAGCTTTATCCTACGAGCAGTACTTC
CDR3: CASRGYRALSYEQYF

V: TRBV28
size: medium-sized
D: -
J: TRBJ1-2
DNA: TGTGCCAGCAAAGCCGGACAGACAACTTATGGCTACACCTTC
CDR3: CASKAGQTTYGYTF

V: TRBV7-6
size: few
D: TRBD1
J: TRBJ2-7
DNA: TGTGCCAGCAGCTCCGTCCCGGGACAGGGGTCCGAGCAGTACTTC
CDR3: CASSSVPGQGSEQYF

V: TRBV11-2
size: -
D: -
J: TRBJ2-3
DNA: TGTGCCAGCAGGTACGCGCTAACAGATACGCAGTATTTT
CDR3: CASRYALTDTQYF

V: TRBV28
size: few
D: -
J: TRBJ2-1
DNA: TGTGCCAGCAGTTTCCCCCCCCGAGAGCAGTTCTTC
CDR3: CASSFPPREQFF

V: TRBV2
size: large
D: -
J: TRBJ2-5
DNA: TGTGCCAGCCAGGGTTGGGAGACCCAGTACTTC
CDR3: CASQGWETQYF

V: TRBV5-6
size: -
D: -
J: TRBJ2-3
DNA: TGTGCCAGCAGCTATTGGGGGACGGGAGCCGGCACAGATACGCAGTATTTT
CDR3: CASSYWGTGAGTDTQYF

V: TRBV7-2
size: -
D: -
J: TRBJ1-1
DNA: TGTGCCAGCAGCGCCCCAGGGGAGACTGAAGCTTTCTTT
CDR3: CASSAPGETEAFF

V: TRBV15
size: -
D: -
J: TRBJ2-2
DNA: TGTGCCACCAGCAGTCCCGACAGACCCACCGGGGAGCTGTTTTTT
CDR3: CATSSPDRPTGELFF

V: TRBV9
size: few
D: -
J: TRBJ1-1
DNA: TGTGCCAGCAGCGTAGGTGGGAGCACTGAAGCTTTCTTT
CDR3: CASSVGGSTEAFF

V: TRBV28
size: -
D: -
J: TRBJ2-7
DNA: TGTGCCAGCATCCCTGGGGGGGGGCAGGGGGCGTCCTACGAGCAGTACTTC
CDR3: CASIPGGGQGASYEQYF

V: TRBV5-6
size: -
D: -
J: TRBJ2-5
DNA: TGTGCCAGCAGCCGGACAGGCGGGGGGGAGACCCAGTACTTC
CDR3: CASSRTGGGETQYF

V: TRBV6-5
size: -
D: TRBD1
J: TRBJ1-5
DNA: TGTGCCAGCAGCCAGGCGGGACAGAGCAATCAGCCCCAGCATTTT
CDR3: CASSQAGQSNQPQHF

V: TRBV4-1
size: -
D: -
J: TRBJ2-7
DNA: TGCGCCAGCAGCCAAGCGTCGGGGGTCGAGCAGTACTTC
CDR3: CASSQASGVEQYF

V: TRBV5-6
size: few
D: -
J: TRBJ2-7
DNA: TGTGCCAGCAGCTTGGTATCTGGGTTCGAGCAGTACTTC
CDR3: CASSLVSGFEQYF

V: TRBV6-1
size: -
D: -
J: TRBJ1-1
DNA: TGTGCCAGCACGGGGGTCATGGGGACTGAAGCTTTCTTT
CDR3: CASTGVMGTEAFF

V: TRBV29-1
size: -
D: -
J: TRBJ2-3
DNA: TGCAGCGTTGAAGTTTTGTCGGGACGCACAGATACGCAGTATTTT
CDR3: CSVEVLSGRTDTQYF

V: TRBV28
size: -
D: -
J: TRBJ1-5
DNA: TGTGCCAGCAGTCCCATCGTCCAGGGCAATCAGCCCCAGCATTTT
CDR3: CASSPIVQGNQPQHF

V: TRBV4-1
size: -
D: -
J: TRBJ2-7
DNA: TGCGCCAGCAGCCAAGCTCCCTGGGGGGAGCAGTACTTC
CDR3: CASSQAPWGEQYF

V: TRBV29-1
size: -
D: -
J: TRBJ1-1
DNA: TGCAGCGTTGAAGAGAACACTGAAGCTTTCTTT
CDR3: CSVEENTEAFF

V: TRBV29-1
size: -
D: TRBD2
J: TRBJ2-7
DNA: TGCAGCGTTGGGGGGGGAGGGACCATCTACGAGCAGTACTTC
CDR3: CSVGGGGTIYEQYF

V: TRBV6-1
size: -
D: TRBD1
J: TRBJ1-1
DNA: TGTGCCAGCAGTGACCTCTTGACAGGGCGAGCTTTCTTT
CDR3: CASSDLLTGRAFF

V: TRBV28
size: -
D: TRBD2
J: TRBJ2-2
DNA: TGTGCCAGCAGTTTTCCCCGACTAGCGGTGAACACCGGGGAGCTGTTTTTT
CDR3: CASSFPRLAVNTGELFF

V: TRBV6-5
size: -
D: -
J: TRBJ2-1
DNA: TGTGCCAGCAGCGACCAACCTCGCTACAATGAGCAGTTCTTC
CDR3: CASSDQPRYNEQFF

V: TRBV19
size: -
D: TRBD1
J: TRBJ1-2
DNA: TGTGCCAGTAGTTCGGGACAGGGTGGAAACTATGGCTACACCTTC
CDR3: CASSSGQGGNYGYTF

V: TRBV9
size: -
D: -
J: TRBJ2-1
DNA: TGTGCCAGCAGCTTACAGGGACCTTCCTACAATGAGCAGTTCTTC
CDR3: CASSLQGPSYNEQFF

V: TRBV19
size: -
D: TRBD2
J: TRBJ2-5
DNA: TGTGCCAGTACCCCGGGACTAGCGGATCGAGGAACCCAGTACTTC
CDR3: CASTPGLADRGTQYF

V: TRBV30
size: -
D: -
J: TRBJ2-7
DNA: TGTGCCTGGAGTGTCTGGAGGGGCGGACCTAACGAGCAGTACTTC
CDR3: CAWSVWRGGPNEQYF

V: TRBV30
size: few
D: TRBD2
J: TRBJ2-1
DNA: TGTGCCTGGAGTGTACTAGCGGGCGCGGAAATCGACAATGAGCAGTTCTTC
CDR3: CAWSVLAGAEIDNEQFF